This entry lists 5 T cell receptor beta chains sequenced from one sample in a study of cytomegalovirus exposure and HLA in healthy donors. It was with 60 Vbeta and 13 Jbeta primers that the PCR ran. TCRdb keeps only in-frame clones here, not all; method: immunoSEQ multiplex PCR. The sample contains 90,000 to 100,000 clones, roughly two thirds of which appear only once. Sequenced sample: PBMCs. The source is a man aged 45-65 years in good health and CMV-seronegative.

This chain uses TRBV7-2 with TRBJ1-2; D call uncertain. Trimming pared 2 bases from V and 4 bases from J, leaving 14 bases between. The CDR3 consists of 15 residues. Germline V gene sequence: CDR1 SGHTA, CDR2 FQGNSA. CDR3 amino acids: CASSLPELGVYGYTF. The DNA for the CDR3 is TGTGCCAGCAGCTTACCAGAACTGGGAGTCTATGGCTACACCTTC.

The chain joins TRBV5-4 to TRBJ2-4; TRBD1 aligns across 8 bases. CDR1 and CDR2 (germline): SGHNT, YYREEE (reference sequence). The CDR3 consists of 14 residues. Trimming cost V 1 base and J 9 bases; bases outside gene matches: 6. The CDR3 sequence: CASSLQGAFSIQYF. The CDR3 region has the DNA TGTGCCAGCAGCTTGCAGGGGGCGTTTAGCATTCAGTACTTC.

This chain uses TRBV28 with TRBJ2-7; a possible D gene is TRBD2 (6 bases). This CDR3 has 13 amino acids. V was clipped by 2 bases and J by 2 bases, with 7 bases between them. Germline V gene data show CDR1 as MDHEN and CDR2 as SYDVKM. The CDR3 DNA reads TGTGCCAGCAGTTTACCGGGGGCCTACGAGCAGTACTTC. It codes for CASSLPGAYEQYF.

The chain has TRBV27 and TRBJ1-1; TRBD1 matches 8 bases. The trim removed 4 bases at V and 1 base at J, leaving 20 bases unmatched. CDR3 length: 20 amino acids. In germline, CDR1 is MNHEY, CDR2 SMNVEV (reference sequence). The CDR3 sequence is CASSSHLTPGQARENTEAFF. CDR3 nucleotides: TGTGCCAGCAGTTCCCATCTAACTCCGGGACAGGCAAGAGAGAACACTGAAGCTTTCTTT.

J is TRBJ2-1 and V is TRBV28; TRBD1 matches 9 bases. V was clipped by 6 bases and J by 6 bases; unmatched bases: 9. This CDR3 is 15 amino acids long. Germline assignment: CDR1 MDHEN and CDR2 SYDVKM. The CDR3 nucleotides are TGTGCCAGCAGCCCTATTTCGACAGGGGGCAATGAGCAGTTCTTC. Translated, it gives CASSPISTGGNEQFF.